Presented here are 12 T cell receptor beta chains from one specimen sequenced in a study of shared clonotypes between healthy human individuals. Terminally differentiated effector memory CD45RA+ cells were left out of the naive CD8 fraction, which was CD45RO-negative and positively selected for CCR7. This table comes from immunoSEQ multiplex PCR, and its TCRdb copy is limited to in-frame clones, with some not included. The profile shows about 2 million clones, approximately 95% of them singletons. Material: naive CD8+ T cells sorted from blood. The receptors were gathered from a young man in good health.

The genes are TRBV7-6 and TRBJ2-1; the D is unclear. The CDR3 totals 12 residues. Trimming took 1 base from V and 7 from J, leaving 5 bases between them. Germline CDR1 and CDR2: SGHVS and FNYEAQ. The CDR3 reads CASSLELNEQFF. The CDR3 DNA is TGTGCCAGCAGCTTAGAGCTTAATGAGCAGTTCTTC.

J is TRBJ2-7 and V is TRBV7-9, with a tentative D call TRBD1 (6 bases). The V and J ends lost 2 bases and 2 bases respectively, with 16 bases between them. The CDR3 covers 16 residues. The germline gives CDR1 SEHNR, CDR2 FQNEAQ (reference sequence). This chain's CDR3 is CASSLLPGGKPYEQYF. The CDR3 coding sequence is TGTGCCAGCAGCTTACTCCCTGGGGGCAAACCCTACGAGCAGTACTTC.

The rearrangement links TRBV19 to TRBJ1-2, with D maybe TRBD1 (6 bases). Trimming removed 8 bases from V and 4 bases from J, with 14 bases in between. The CDR3 has 13 amino acids. Per germline, CDR1 LNHDA and CDR2 SQIVND (reference sequence). The CDR3 here is CASEPGASYGYTF. The DNA of the CDR3 is TGTGCCAGTGAGCCAGGGGCCAGCTATGGCTACACCTTC.

The chain combines TRBV28 with TRBJ1-1; D call uncertain. This CDR3 has 13 amino acids. V was trimmed by 7 bases and J by 0 bases, leaving 9 bases between them. Per the germline V gene, CDR1 is MDHEN and CDR2 is SYDVKM. DNA of the CDR3: TGTGCCAGCACCCCGAGGGTGAACACTGAAGCTTTCTTT. Encoded protein: CASTPRVNTEAFF.

This rearrangement joins TRBV27 to TRBJ1-2; 7 bases agree with TRBD1. J gave up 5 bases and V 6 bases, and 9 bases lay outside the gene matches. Looked up from germline, CDR1 is MNHEY and CDR2 is SMNVEV (reference sequence). CDR3 size: 14 residues. The CDR3 DNA reads TGTGCCAGCAGACTTACAGGGGTTTCGTATGGCTACACCTTC. Translation gives CASRLTGVSYGYTF.

The chain uses TRBV27 and TRBJ2-3; no definite D call. CDR3 length: 15 residues. The germline gives CDR1 MNHEY, CDR2 SMNVEV (reference sequence). V was shortened by 1 base and J by 0 bases, with 8 bases between the two germline ends. CDR3 nucleotide sequence: TGTGCCAGCAGTTTATTCGGGTTCAGCACAGATACGCAGTATTTT. It translates to CASSLFGFSTDTQYF.

The rearrangement uses TRBV15 and TRBJ2-1; TRBD2 might be the D (6 bases). The ends were cut back, 0 bases at V and 8 bases at J, with 8 bases in the middle. This CDR3 has 13 residues. Germline loops: CDR1 LNHNV, CDR2 YYDKDF (reference sequence). DNA of the CDR3: TGTGCCACCAGCAGAGATTGGGAGGATGAGCAGTTCTTC. It encodes CATSRDWEDEQFF.

Of note for this clone: Other DNA variants within this sample encode the same CDR3. The V gene is TRBV6-1, the J gene TRBJ1-5; TRBD1 agrees at 9 bases. The CDR3 has 15 residues. The V and J ends lost 2 bases and 4 bases, in that order; junction bases with no gene match: 3. Germline CDR1 MNHNS, CDR2 SASEGT. The DNA of the CDR3 is TGTGCCAGCAGTGAATGGACAGGGGTGAATCAGCCCCAGCATTTT. It yields the protein CASSEWTGVNQPQHF.

Details on this clone: Other DNA sequences within the sample encode an identical CDR3. The V call is TRBV5-6, the J call TRBJ2-5, with D unclear. V was cut by 0 bases and J by 1 base, with 4 bases left in between. Germline V gene data show CDR1 as SGHDT and CDR2 as YYEEEE. The CDR3 contains 13 residues. CDR3 DNA sequence: TGTGCCAGCAGCTTGGTTCTCCAAGAGACCCAGTACTTC. Its translation is CASSLVLQETQYF.

The rearrangement links TRBV6-6 to TRBJ1-4; 9 positions match TRBD1. Germline CDR1 reads MNHNY; CDR2 reads SVGAGI (reference sequence). CDR3 length equals 13 residues. The junction had 3 bases not matched to a gene; V was cut back by 7 bases and J by 6 bases. The CDR3 sequence is CASTWTGDEKLFF. CDR3 DNA sequence: TGTGCCAGCACGTGGACAGGGGATGAAAAACTGTTTTTT.

The V and J genes are TRBV11-2 and TRBJ2-2; maybe TRBD1 (5 bases). The CDR3 extends over 15 amino acids. The V end was cut by 6 bases, the J end by 3 bases, with 14 bases between. The germline V gene encodes CDR1 SGHAT and CDR2 FQNNGV. In nucleotides, the CDR3 is TGTGCCAGCAGTTCAGGGTTTAGGGACACCGGGGAGCTGTTTTTT. Encoded protein: CASSSGFRDTGELFF.

In the case of this clone: The sample has other DNA sequences that encode this CDR3 too. This chain connects TRBV4-1 to TRBJ2-7; 8 bases align to TRBD2. The ends lost 2 bases at V and 4 bases at J; junction bases unmatched: 4. The CDR3 has 14 amino acids. CDR1 and CDR2 from the germline V gene are MGHRA and YSYEKL. The chain's CDR3 is CASSQLAGGYEQYF. The DNA for the CDR3 is TGCGCCAGCAGCCAACTGGCGGGAGGTTACGAGCAGTACTTC.